The rows below give T cell receptor beta chains drawn from one sample of a study of regulatory T cells in long-lasting Graves disease. TCRdb re-analysed the multiplex PCR reads in MiXCR, keeping a single row per CDR3 protein. Here the sample spans 250,000 to 300,000 distinct CDR3 sequences, 22% being singletons. The starting material was peripheral blood mononuclear cells (PBMCs), obtained when the disease was refractory, from a patient treated with antithyroid drugs. These receptors were obtained from a female donor with Graves disease. Both conserved end residues are part of each CDR3. A D gene is named only where the DNA matches it firmly. The size entry is marked missing in some rows and otherwise reads once, few, many or a size class.

v_call,j_call,clone_size,d_call,cdr3_nt,cdr3_aa
TRBV20-1,TRBJ2-1,.,TRBD2,TGCAGTGCTAGCGCTCTAGTTGGGCGGGAGGTCGATGAGCAGTTCTTC,CSASALVGREVDEQFF
TRBV7-2,TRBJ1-1,few,.,TGTGCCAGCAGCCCCCGTTCCGAGGCTGAAGCTTTCTTT,CASSPRSEAEAFF
TRBV30,TRBJ2-2,few,.,TGTGCCTGGAGTTTGACTAACACCGGGGAGCTGTTTTTT,CAWSLTNTGELFF
TRBV29-1,TRBJ2-7,few,.,TGCAGCGCGGGGGGCGGGATACCCCCTTACTACGAGCAGTACTTC,CSAGGGIPPYYEQYF
TRBV5-1,TRBJ2-1,.,TRBD2,TGCGCCAGCAGCTTGATACTAGCGGGGGGGGCGTACAATGAGCAGTTCTTC,CASSLILAGGAYNEQFF
TRBV4-3,TRBJ2-2,.,TRBD1,TGCGCCAGCAGCCTAAACAGGGGGTCCGGGGAGCTGTTTTTT,CASSLNRGSGELFF
TRBV7-2,TRBJ2-7,many,.,TGTGCCAGCAGCTTAGCCCACTCCCTTTACTACGAGCAGTACTTC,CASSLAHSLYYEQYF
TRBV4-1,TRBJ2-4,few,.,TGCGCCAGCAGCCAAGTATATGTAGCCAAAAACATTCAGTACTTC,CASSQVYVAKNIQYF
TRBV7-8,TRBJ1-5,few,.,TGTGCCAGCAGTCCCTCCCACCGGGCTCAGGATCAGCCCCAGCATTTT,CASSPSHRAQDQPQHF
TRBV2,TRBJ2-1,.,TRBD1,TGTGCCAGCAAGGTGAAGGACAGGGGGCTTTGGCGGGAAGACAATGAGCAGTTCTTC,CASKVKDRGLWREDNEQFF
TRBV29-1,TRBJ1-2,.,.,TGCAGCGTTGTTGCGGGGGGCAGGGGCTACACCTTC,CSVVAGGRGYTF
TRBV11-2,TRBJ1-1,many,TRBD1,TGTGCCAGCAGATTTAGGACAGGGATGAACACTGAAGCTTTCTTT,CASRFRTGMNTEAFF
TRBV5-1,TRBJ2-7,.,.,TGCGCCAGCAGCGAAAGCGGGTCCTCCTACGAGCAGTACTTC,CASSESGSSYEQYF
TRBV27,TRBJ2-7,few,TRBD2,TGTGCCAGCAGTCCCCTAGCGGGACGAACCTACGAGCAGTACTTC,CASSPLAGRTYEQYF
TRBV6-9,TRBJ1-5,many,.,TGTGCCAGCAGTTACTCCCCGTCCGGGTGGCATCAGCCCCAGCATTTT,CASSYSPSGWHQPQHF
TRBV30,TRBJ1-2,.,.,TGTGCCTGGAGGTGGGATATAGGGGCCGCGGGCTACACCTTC,CAWRWDIGAAGYTF
TRBV6-1,TRBJ1-6,many,TRBD1,TGTGCCAGCAGTGCAGGACAGGGCCGTTCACCCCTCCACTTT,CASSAGQGRSPLHF